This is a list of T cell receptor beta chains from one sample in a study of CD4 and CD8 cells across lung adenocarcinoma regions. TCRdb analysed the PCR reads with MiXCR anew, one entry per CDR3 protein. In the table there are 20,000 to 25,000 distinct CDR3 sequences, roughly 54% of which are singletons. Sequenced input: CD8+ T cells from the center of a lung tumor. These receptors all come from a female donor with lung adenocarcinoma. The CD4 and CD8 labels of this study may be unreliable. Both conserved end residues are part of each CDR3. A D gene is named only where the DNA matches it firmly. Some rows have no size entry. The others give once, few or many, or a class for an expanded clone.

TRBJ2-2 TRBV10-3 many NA TGTGCCATCAGTCCAGAAGTGAACACCGGGGAGCTGTTTTTT CAISPEVNTGELFF
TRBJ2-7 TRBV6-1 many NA TGTGCCAGCAGGGGCCATTTGAAGGGGGAGCAGTACTTC CASRGHLKGEQYF
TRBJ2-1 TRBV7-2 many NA TGTGCCAGCAGCTTGAACAGGGATAATGAGCAGTTCTTC CASSLNRDNEQFF
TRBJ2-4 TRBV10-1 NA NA TGCGCCAGCACGGGGATGCAAGACAAAGATACTCAGTACTTC CASTGMQDKDTQYF
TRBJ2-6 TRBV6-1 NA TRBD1 TGTGCCAGCAGGGGACAGACTGGGGCCAACGTCCTGACTTTC CASRGQTGANVLTF
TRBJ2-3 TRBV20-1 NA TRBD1 TGCAGTGCTGTGGACAGGGGAAACACAGATACGCAGTATTTT CSAVDRGNTDTQYF
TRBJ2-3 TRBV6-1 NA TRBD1 TGTGCCAGCAGGCGATGGACAGGGAACACCGATACGCAGTATTTT CASRRWTGNTDTQYF
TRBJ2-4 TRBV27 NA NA TGTGCCAGCAGGGGCCGTGACCAAAAGACTCAGTACTTC CASRGRDQKTQYF
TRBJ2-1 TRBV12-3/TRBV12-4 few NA TGTGCCAGCTGTAGGTGGGACCGAAACAATGAGCAGTTCTTC CASCRWDRNNEQFF
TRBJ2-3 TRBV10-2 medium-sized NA TGCGCCAGCGGCCGGGACCAACTCAATACGCAGTATTTT CASGRDQLNTQYF
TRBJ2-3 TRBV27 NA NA TGTGCCAGCAGTTCCCCCACAGACATGCAGTACTTT CASSSPTDMQYF
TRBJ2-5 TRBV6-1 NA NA TGTGCCAGCGGGGGGCTCGGGGGCCGGGACCCAGAGACGCAGTACTTC CASGGLGGRDPETQYF
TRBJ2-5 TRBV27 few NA TGTGCCAGCAGTTTAGGTCTGCAAGAGACCCAGTACTTC CASSLGLQETQYF
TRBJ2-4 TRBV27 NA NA TGTGTCTCGGGGCTGCGAGCCAAAAATATGCAGTACTTC CVSGLRAKNMQYF
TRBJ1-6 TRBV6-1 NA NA TGTGCCAGCAGTGAAGGAGGCAGGGGAAATTCACCCCTCCACTTT CASSEGGRGNSPLHF
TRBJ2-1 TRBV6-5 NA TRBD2 TGTGCCAGCAGTTCTGGGACTAGCGGGGGCTACAATGAGCAGTTCTTC CASSSGTSGGYNEQFF
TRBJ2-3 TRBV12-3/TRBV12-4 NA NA TGTGCCAGCAGTTTAGGGGTGGTGGGGGGCACAGATACGCAGTATTTT CASSLGVVGGTDTQYF